The 21 T cell receptor beta chains reported below all come from one sample, sequenced in a study of control samples from healthy donors and cancer patients. Method: immunoSEQ multiplex PCR; TCRdb's copy keeps in-frame clones and lacks some. This sample yields some 120,000 clones, of which approximately 92% are seen a single time; over 0.5% belongs to the top ten. Sequencing used PBMCs. Source of these receptors: a man older than 75 with head and neck cancer.

This clone has a handful of counts. This chain joins TRBV7-2 and TRBJ2-7; D is perhaps TRBD2 (5 bases). V lost 5 bases to trimming and J lost 2 bases, with 10 bases between them. Per germline, CDR1 SGHTA and CDR2 FQGNSA. The CDR3 consists of 13 residues. The CDR3 loop is CASSPEATYEQYF. In DNA, the CDR3 is TGTGCCAGCAGCCCGGAGGCCACCTACGAGCAGTACTTC.

The chain couples TRBV5-1 to TRBJ2-3, with D perhaps TRBD2 (7 bases). V lost 5 bases and J 2 bases, leaving 15 bases between the germline ends. Germline V gene data show CDR1 as SGHRS and CDR2 as YFSETQ. The length of the CDR3 is 15 residues. The CDR3 here is CASRSRGGNTDTQYF. The DNA for the CDR3 is TGCGCCAGCAGGTCAAGGGGGGGGAACACAGATACGCAGTATTTT.

The rearrangement links TRBV6-1 to TRBJ2-1; D remains ambiguous. This CDR3 is 12 amino acids long. Germline values: CDR1 MNHNS, CDR2 SASEGT. Trimming took off 3 bases at V and 6 bases at J, with 6 bases between the two ends. The CDR3 here is CASSEVGNEQFF. As DNA, the CDR3 is TGTGCCAGCAGTGAGGTTGGCAATGAGCAGTTCTTC.

This rearrangement joins TRBV27 to TRBJ1-4; TRBD1 agrees at 8 bases. The CDR3 loop spans 16 amino acids. Germline loops: CDR1 MNHEY, CDR2 SMNVEV (reference sequence). With 6 bases clipped from V and 5 bases from J, the junction kept 11 bases outside the gene matches. The CDR3 DNA reads TGTGCCAGCAGATCTTGGGGGACAGGCAGAAATGAAAAACTGTTTTTT. It yields the protein CASRSWGTGRNEKLFF. The full variable domain, in which reference TRBV27 and TRBJ1-4 provide the parts outside the CDR3, is EAQVTQNPRYLITVTGKKLTVTCSQNMNHEYMSWYRQDPGLGLRQIYYSMNVEVTDKGDVPEGYKVSRKEKRNFPLILESPSPNQTSLYFCASRSWGTGRNEKLFFGSGTQLSVL.

This sequence joins TRBV27 and TRBJ2-1; D uncertain. Trimming stripped 8 bases from V and 9 bases from J, with 20 bases between. The CDR3 runs to 14 residues. Germline CDR1 MNHEY, CDR2 SMNVEV (reference sequence). The CDR3, as DNA: TGTGCCAGCCTTCTTCTAGGTAGGCATAGTGAGCAGTTCTTC. It yields the protein CASLLLGRHSEQFF.

The chain carries TRBV7-6 and TRBJ2-5, with TRBD2 identical over 13 bases. The CDR3 sequence is 18 residues long. The trim removed 5 bases at V and 5 bases at J, leaving 14 bases unmatched. The V gene's germline CDR1 is SGHVS and CDR2 FNYEAQ. In DNA, the CDR3 is TGTGCCAGCAGCCCCTCACTAGCGGGGGGGCCATCTGCCGAGACCCAGTACTTC. Protein product: CASSPSLAGGPSAETQYF.

In regard to this clone: The identical CDR3 is also encoded by other nucleotide sequences in the sample. The gene calls are TRBV25-1 and TRBJ1-4; TRBD1 matches 9 bases. The CDR3 extends over 15 amino acids. J gave up 7 bases and V 3 bases, and 6 bases lay outside the gene matches. Germline V gene lookup returns CDR1 MGHDK and CDR2 SYGVNS. Here the CDR3 DNA reads TGTGCCAGCAGTGACCCGGGACAGGGAGGTGAAAAACTGTTTTTT. Amino acids: CASSDPGQGGEKLFF.

The chain has TRBV29-1 and TRBJ2-7; tentatively, D is TRBD1 (5 bases). Trimming removed 1 base from V and 3 bases from J, with 7 bases in between. Germline V gives CDR1 SQVTM, CDR2 ANQGSEA. The CDR3 loop spans 12 amino acids. The CDR3 loop reads CSVEGQLYEQYF. CDR3 in DNA: TGCAGCGTTGAAGGACAGCTCTACGAGCAGTACTTC.

In nucleotides, the CDR3 is TGCGCCAGCAGCTTGCTCTCCTCTGGGGCCAACGTCCTGACTTTC. It yields the protein CASSLLSSGANVLTF. The rearrangement joins TRBV5-1 to TRBJ2-6; D is unresolved. This CDR3 is 15 amino acids long. Germline V gene lookup returns CDR1 SGHRS and CDR2 YFSETQ. Trimming removed 1 base at V and 0 bases at J, with 5 bases between.

The chain joins TRBV19 to TRBJ1-4; D unresolved. The CDR3 runs to 14 residues. The germline V gene has CDR1 LNHDA and CDR2 SQIVND (reference sequence). Trimming pared 3 bases from V and 4 bases from J, leaving 9 bases between. The CDR3 is CASSISVVNEKLFF. DNA of the CDR3: TGTGCCAGTAGTATTAGCGTTGTTAATGAAAAACTGTTTTTT.

This sequence joins TRBV5-5 and TRBJ2-5, with a possible D match to TRBD2 (5 bases). This CDR3 is 14 amino acids long. Trimming removed 1 base from V and 5 bases from J, with 12 bases in between. Germline assignment: CDR1 SGHKS and CDR2 YYEKEE (reference sequence). The CDR3 nucleotides read TGTGCCAGCAGCTTGAGAGGCTCGGGGGAGACCCAGTACTTC. As protein: CASSLRGSGETQYF.

This clone was seen a single time. The rearrangement uses TRBV6-5 and TRBJ2-5; D might be TRBD2 (5 bases). The V end lost 6 bases, the J end lost 5 bases, and 13 bases lay between the germline ends. The CDR3 totals 13 residues. Germline V gene sequence: CDR1 MNHEY, CDR2 SVGAGI. The CDR3 nucleotides read TGTGCCAGCAGCAGCAGAGGGCTGGAGACCCAGTACTTC. Its translation: CASSSRGLETQYF.

This sequence joins TRBV3-1 (or the pseudogene TRBV3-2) and TRBJ1-1; 7 nucleotides match TRBD1. Germline values: CDR1 LGHDT, CDR2 YNNKEL (reference sequence). Trimming took 4 bases from V and 4 from J; bases not matched to a gene: 12. The CDR3 is 16 amino acids. The CDR3 region is CASSPYSTGTITEAFF. CDR3 bases: TGTGCCAGCAGCCCCTACTCGACAGGGACTATCACTGAAGCTTTCTTT.

The chain couples TRBV19 to TRBJ2-1, with 9 bases identical to TRBD2. The germline V gene has CDR1 LNHDA and CDR2 SQIVND (reference sequence). The length of the CDR3 is 16 residues. Losses at the gene ends were 3 bases for V and 6 bases for J; bases not matched to a gene: 9. CDR3 sequence (DNA): TGTGCCAGTAGTATTCAGGGAGCGGGAGGACGCAATGAGCAGTTCTTC. Translated: CASSIQGAGGRNEQFF. Looking up the rest from reference TRBV19 and TRBJ2-1 gives the full variable domain: DGGITQSPKYLFRKEGQNVTLSCEQNLNHDAMYWYRQDPGQGLRLIYYSQIVNDFQKGDIAEGYSVSREKKESFPLTVTSAQKNPTAFYLCASSIQGAGGRNEQFFGPGTRLTVL.

The J gene is TRBJ2-5, the V gene TRBV11-2; TRBD1 might be the D (7 bases). This CDR3 has 14 residues. Germline-derived CDR1 and CDR2 are SGHAT and FQNNGV. Trimming took 6 bases from V and 7 from J, leaving 18 bases between them. This chain's CDR3 is CASSLTSGGRTQYF. DNA for the CDR3: TGTGCCAGCAGTCTAACGTCAGGGGGGAGGACCCAGTACTTC.

This rearrangement joins TRBV5-6 to TRBJ2-1; the D gene could be TRBD1 or TRBD2 (5 bases each). CDR3 length: 12 residues. Germline loops: CDR1 SGHDT, CDR2 YYEEEE. V lost 5 bases to trimming and J lost 4 bases, with 7 bases between them. DNA of the CDR3: TGTGCCAGCAGGAGGGGATACAATGAGCAGTTCTTC. Translated: CASRRGYNEQFF.

The rearrangement uses TRBV7-5 and TRBJ2-3; the D call in the table, TRBD2, was not verified against the DNA. TRBV7-5 is tagged as a pseudogene. CDR3 length: 16 residues. DNA of the CDR3: TGTGTCAGAAGCTCCCCCACTAGCGGGGTTCGGGATACGCAGTATTTT. It encodes CVRSSPTSGVRDTQYF.

V is TRBV6-5 and J is TRBJ2-3; a possible D gene is TRBD2 (6 bases). Germline V gene data show CDR1 as MNHEY and CDR2 as SVGAGI. The CDR3 spans 15 residues. Trimming left V 8 bases short and J 3 bases short, with 18 bases between. The CDR3 is CASWRGGGETDTQYF. As DNA, the CDR3 is TGTGCCAGCTGGAGGGGCGGAGGGGAAACAGATACGCAGTATTTT.

This rearrangement joins TRBV11-2 to TRBJ1-1; TRBD1 matches at 8 bases. The CDR3 loop spans 14 amino acids. V was pared by 3 bases and J by 6 bases, with 6 bases of the junction left unmatched. The germline gives CDR1 SGHAT, CDR2 FQNNGV. CDR3 in DNA: TGTGCCAGCAGCTTGGGACAGGTCACCGCTGAAGCTTTCTTT. Its protein is CASSLGQVTAEAFF.

J is TRBJ2-7 and V is TRBV5-1; D is perhaps TRBD2 (5 bases). V was pared by 2 bases and J by 6 bases, with 9 bases between. CDR3 length equals 12 residues. Germline V gene data show CDR1 as SGHRS and CDR2 as YFSETQ. The CDR3 DNA follows: TGCGCCAGCAGCTTCGGAGGAGGCGAGCAGTACTTC. Amino acids: CASSFGGGEQYF.

The chain uses TRBV2 and TRBJ1-4; a possible D gene is TRBD1 (5 bases). Trimming stripped 3 bases from V and 3 bases from J, with 11 bases between. The CDR3 contains 15 residues. Germline V gives CDR1 SNHLY, CDR2 FYNNEI. CDR3 coding DNA: TGTGCCAGCAGTGAGGGGGAGAAGGCTAATGAAAAACTGTTTTTT. Its translation: CASSEGEKANEKLFF.